A single sample gave rise to the 22 T cell receptor beta chains below, sequenced in a study of T cell repertoires in aging, cancer and after chemotherapy. The template was genomic DNA from peripheral blood, not RNA. Rearranged V-D-J TRB sequences were amplified with a mixed TRB-A/B primer pool. TCRdb redid the calling of the multiplex PCR reads with MiXCR, one entry per CDR3 protein. The sample holds 1,500 to 2,000 distinct CDR3 sequences, under 60% seen once. The sequencing sample was made of blood. The receptors shown here come from a human donor with a blood cancer.

A few counts support this clonotype. The gene calls are TRBV6-6 and TRBJ1-1; 9 nucleotides align to TRBD1. The CDR3 contains 13 residues. The trim removed 7 bases at V and 3 bases at J, leaving 3 bases unmatched. Germline V gene data show CDR1 as MNHNY and CDR2 as SVGAGI (reference sequence). CDR3 residues: CASTWTGDTEAFF. Written as DNA, the CDR3 is TGTGCCAGCACTTGGACAGGGGACACTGAAGCTTTCTTT.

This clonotype was detected only a few times. The V and J genes are TRBV30 and TRBJ1-1, with D perhaps TRBD1 (5 bases). CDR3 length: 13 residues. The ends were cut back, 1 base at V and 5 bases at J, with 11 bases in the middle. Germline-derived CDR1 and CDR2 are GTSNPN and SVGIG (reference sequence). DNA for the CDR3: TGTGCCTGGAGTGCGGGTGGGGGGACTGAAGCTTTCTTT. Translated: CAWSAGGGTEAFF.

The chain uses TRBV5-1 and TRBJ2-7, with 7 bases fitting TRBD2. Germline CDR1 SGHRS, CDR2 YFSETQ. The V gene end was trimmed by 0 bases and the J gene end by 2 bases; junction bases not matched to a gene: 5. This CDR3 spans 15 amino acids. CDR3 bases: TGCGCCAGCAGCTTGGCTCTAGCGGATACCTACGAGCAGTACTTC. Protein sequence: CASSLALADTYEQYF.

This clonotype ranks as medium-sized. This rearrangement joins TRBV6-5 to TRBJ1-1; 7 bases are a match to TRBD1. V shed 2 bases and J 1 base; nucleotides not matched to a gene: 4. Germline V gives CDR1 MNHEY, CDR2 SVGAGI. This CDR3 is 15 amino acids long. The CDR3 DNA is TGTGCCAGCAGTTACAAGCAGGGGGGGAACACTGAAGCTTTCTTT. Protein product: CASSYKQGGNTEAFF.

This clonotype occurred a few times. The chain employs TRBV29-1 and TRBJ2-5; 8 bases fit TRBD1. The CDR3 has 13 residues. Trimming removed 7 bases from V and 5 bases from J; junction bases left unmatched: 9. From germline, CDR1 is SQVTM and CDR2 ANQGSEA. The CDR3 loop is CSGTRGRAETQYF. As DNA, the CDR3 is TGCAGCGGCACCAGGGGGCGGGCGGAGACCCAGTACTTC.

Turning to this clonotype: A much larger clone differs by one base, so this may be a read error. This chain links TRBV5-1 with TRBJ2-3; TRBD1 matches 12 bases. Germline lookup yields CDR1 SGHRS and CDR2 YFSETQ. The CDR3 is made up of 16 amino acids. The CDR3 bases are TGTGCCAGCATCCCAAGAGGGACAGGGGGCGTGGGTACGCAGTATTTT. Protein product: CASIPRGTGGVGTQYF. The variable domain in full, with the rest retrieved from reference TRBV5-1 and TRBJ2-3, is KAGVTQTPRYLIKTRGQQVTLSCSPISGHRSVSWYQQTPGQGLQFLFEYFSETQRNKGNFPGRFSGRQFSNSRSEMNVSTLELGDSALYLCASIPRGTGGVGTQYFGPGTRLTVL.

This clonotype was picked up a small number of times. The chain employs TRBV13 and TRBJ2-1, with 7 bases identical to TRBD2. The CDR3 totals 14 residues. Per germline, CDR1 PRHDT and CDR2 FYEKMQ (reference sequence). The junction had 2 bases not matched to a gene; V was cut back by 5 bases and J by 1 base. The CDR3, as DNA: TGTGCCAGCAGCGTAGCGGGTTCCTACAATGAGCAGTTCTTC. As protein: CASSVAGSYNEQFF.

V is TRBV15 and J is TRBJ2-3; 9 bases map to TRBD1. CDR3 length: 15 residues. The J segment lost 1 base and the V segment lost 8 bases, leaving 7 bases of the junction unmatched. Germline CDR1 and CDR2: LNHNV and YYDKDF (reference sequence). Here the CDR3 reads CATEPGQGRTDTQYF. The DNA for the CDR3 is TGTGCCACCGAACCGGGACAGGGTCGCACAGATACGCAGTATTTT.

The V and J genes are TRBV11-2 and TRBJ2-1; unclear D gene. Trimming cost V 7 bases and J 10 bases, with 14 bases left between them. Germline V gene data show CDR1 as SGHAT and CDR2 as FQNNGV. The CDR3 consists of 12 residues. The CDR3 spells CASNLLGREQFF. In DNA, the CDR3 is TGTGCCAGCAACCTGCTAGGGCGAGAGCAGTTCTTC.

The chain joins TRBV29-1 to TRBJ2-7; TRBD1 is a possible D gene (6 bases). The CDR3 runs to 12 residues. Germline loops: CDR1 SQVTM, CDR2 ANQGSEA. Trimming shortened V by 4 bases and J by 2 bases, and 9 bases separated the two germline ends. CDR3 in DNA: TGCAGCGTTGGGGACATTACCTACGAGCAGTACTTC. This codes for CSVGDITYEQYF.

The rearrangement joins TRBV6-5 to TRBJ2-1; D is possibly TRBD1 or TRBD2 (5 bases each). The CDR3 is made up of 16 amino acids. The germline CDR1 and CDR2 sequences are MNHEY and SVGAGI. Trimming removed 1 base at V and 4 bases at J, with 14 bases between. Here the CDR3 reads CASSYYRGRGYNEQFF. CDR3 bases: TGTGCCAGCAGTTACTACCGGGGCCGCGGGTACAATGAGCAGTTCTTC.

The CDR3, as DNA: TGCAGTGCTAGAGGGGAGGGACGAATAAATGAGCAGTTCTTC. Protein product: CSARGEGRINEQFF. The chain carries TRBV20-1 and TRBJ2-1; 7 bases map to TRBD2. V shed 1 base, J shed 7 bases, and the junction held 7 bases outside the gene matches. This CDR3 has 14 amino acids. The germline V gene encodes CDR1 DFQATT and CDR2 SNEGSKA (reference sequence).

This clonotype was observed a single time. The chain combines TRBV6-1 with TRBJ1-1; the D gene is possibly TRBD1 (6 bases). The germline V gene has CDR1 MNHNS and CDR2 SASEGT. This CDR3 has 15 residues. V gave up 2 bases and J gave up 1 base, with 11 bases separating them. The CDR3 nucleotides read TGTGCCAGCAGTGAACGGGGGGGCGAGAACACTGAAGCTTTCTTT. Its protein product is CASSERGGENTEAFF.

This clonotype occurred a few times. The rearrangement links TRBV6-5 to TRBJ2-7; 10 bases line up with TRBD1. Looked up from germline, CDR1 is MNHEY and CDR2 is SVGAGI. CDR3 length: 16 amino acids. V was pared by 0 bases and J by 3 bases, with 5 bases of the junction left unmatched. The CDR3 here is CASSYSWTGGDYEQYF. The CDR3 DNA is TGTGCCAGCAGTTACTCGTGGACAGGGGGAGACTACGAGCAGTACTTC.

The chain employs TRBV29-1 and TRBJ2-2; 8 bases are a match to TRBD2. CDR1 is SQVTM, CDR2 ANQGSEA, per germline. The V and J ends lost 5 bases and 5 bases, in that order; junction bases with no gene match: 10. The CDR3 runs 15 residues. The CDR3: CSVRLVAGTTGELFF. The CDR3 nucleotides are TGCAGCGTTCGATTGGTAGCGGGAACTACCGGGGAGCTGTTTTTT.

This clonotype has a handful of counts. The V gene is TRBV29-1, the J gene TRBJ2-7, with 10 bases fitting TRBD1. CDR1 and CDR2 (germline): SQVTM, ANQGSEA. The CDR3 is made up of 15 amino acids. The junction had 9 bases not matched to a gene; V was cut back by 4 bases and J by 3 bases. The CDR3 DNA reads as TGCAGCGTTGGGATCCCCGGACAGGGGGTCTACGAGCAGTACTTC. Residues: CSVGIPGQGVYEQYF.

The V and J genes are TRBV11-1 and TRBJ1-4; unclear D gene. Germline assignment: CDR1 SGHAT and CDR2 FQDESV (reference sequence). This CDR3 is built from 14 residues. V lost 3 bases and J 0 bases, leaving 5 bases between the germline ends. Here the CDR3 DNA reads TGTGCCAGCAGCTTTGACGCAACTAATGAAAAACTGTTTTTT. Protein product: CASSFDATNEKLFF.

The chain uses TRBV19 and TRBJ2-1, with unresolved D. From germline, CDR1 is LNHDA and CDR2 SQIVND (reference sequence). V shed 5 bases and J shed 0 bases, with 11 bases lying between them. This CDR3 is 15 amino acids long. The CDR3: CASSAEVSSYNEQFF. The CDR3 DNA reads TGTGCCAGTAGTGCCGAGGTGAGCTCCTACAATGAGCAGTTCTTC.

The chain is built from TRBV20-1 and TRBJ2-1, with 11 nucleotides matching TRBD2. The length of the CDR3 is 17 residues. V was clipped by 2 bases and J by 0 bases; unmatched bases: 6. Looked up from germline, CDR1 is DFQATT and CDR2 is SNEGSKA (reference sequence). CDR3 DNA: TGCAGTGCTAGAACCTCACTAGCGGGAGACTCCTACAATGAGCAGTTCTTC. It specifies CSARTSLAGDSYNEQFF.

This chain joins TRBV29-1 and TRBJ2-7; D not certain. CDR1 and CDR2 (germline): SQVTM, ANQGSEA. This CDR3 is 12 amino acids long. V lost 4 bases to trimming and J lost 5 bases, with 12 bases between them. The CDR3 DNA sequence: TGCAGCGTTGGTAGCACCGCCCACGAGCAGTACTTC. Translated: CSVGSTAHEQYF.

This chain links TRBV5-4 with TRBJ2-2, with D tentatively TRBD2 (5 bases). V was cut by 4 bases and J by 0 bases, with 16 bases left in between. The CDR3 has 17 residues. Germline V gene lookup returns CDR1 SGHNT and CDR2 YYREEE (reference sequence). In DNA, the CDR3 is TGTGCCAGCAGCCCGATTCGGACTGTCTCGAACACCGGGGAGCTGTTTTTT. It is translated as CASSPIRTVSNTGELFF.

The chain employs TRBV30 and TRBJ2-5; D not certain. Trimming pared 2 bases from V and 4 bases from J, leaving 8 bases between. Germline lookup yields CDR1 GTSNPN and CDR2 SVGIG (reference sequence). There are 12 residues in the CDR3. The CDR3 here is CAWSSPTETQYF. Written as DNA, the CDR3 is TGTGCCTGGAGTTCCCCCACAGAGACCCAGTACTTC.